This T cell receptor beta chain was sequenced during a study of technical replicates of blood from four donors (dated by TCRdb to the late 2010s). V and J lose 0 bases and 0 bases, and a span of 7 bases separates them. CDR1 is given as SGDLS and CDR2 as YYNGEE, both from the germline V gene. The CDR3 covers 16 residues, taking in both the cysteine and the phenylalanine. The entry retains the CDR3 DNA only, 48 bases that are in frame from base 1. A remark on this clone: Its antigen target is currently unknown. No per-base quality is available; no much larger clone lies one base away.

The library came from the immunoSEQ multiplex PCR assay. The immuneACCESS repertoire file appears here via TCRdb, limited to in-frame rearrangements. These files lack a portion of the clones; in checked studies, under half of the deficit traces to unresolved V genes, and the cause of the others is not known. Within this sample are tens of thousands of clones, with around 96% of them counted one time only. The top ten hold approximately 0.37% of the sample. This sequence originates from a human donor in good health. The receptor chain draws on TRBV9 and TRBJ2-6; the D gene identity is not certain. The sample comprised T cells isolated from PBMCs. The encoded CDR3 is CASSVGSGSGANVLTF. The bases are TGTGCCAGCAGCGTAGGTTCGGGCTCTGGGGCCAACGTCCTGACTTTC.